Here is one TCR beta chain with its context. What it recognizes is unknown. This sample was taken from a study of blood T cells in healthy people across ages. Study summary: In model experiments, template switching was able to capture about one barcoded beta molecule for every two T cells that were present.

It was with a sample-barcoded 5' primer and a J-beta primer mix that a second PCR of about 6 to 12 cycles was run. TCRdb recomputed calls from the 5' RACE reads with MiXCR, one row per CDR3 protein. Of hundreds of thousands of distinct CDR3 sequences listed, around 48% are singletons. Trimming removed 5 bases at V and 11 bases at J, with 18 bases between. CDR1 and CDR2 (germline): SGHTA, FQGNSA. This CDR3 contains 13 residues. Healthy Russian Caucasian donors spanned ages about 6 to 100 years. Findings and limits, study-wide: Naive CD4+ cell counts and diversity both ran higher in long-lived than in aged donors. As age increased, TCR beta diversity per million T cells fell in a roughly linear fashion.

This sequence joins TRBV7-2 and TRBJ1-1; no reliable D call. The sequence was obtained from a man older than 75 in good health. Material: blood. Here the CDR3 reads CASSPTTAVGAFF. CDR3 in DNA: TGTGCCAGCAGCCCCACGACGGCAGTCGGGGCTTTCTTT.